This passage covers 13 T cell receptor beta chains from one sample sequenced in a study of shared clonotypes between healthy human individuals. Produced via immunoSEQ multiplex PCR; TCRdb's table is partial and in-frame only. The profile covers about 490,000 clones, with almost 80% appearing a single time and around 12% taken by the ten largest. The sample comprised PBMCs. The receptors here all came from a woman in her thirties or forties in good health. Some clones in this sample may be carry-over from other donors' samples.

The V call is TRBV5-6, the J call TRBJ1-2; no firm D call. This CDR3 spans 13 amino acids. V gave up 4 bases and J gave up 8 bases, with 15 bases separating them. Germline loops: CDR1 SGHDT, CDR2 YYEEEE. CDR3 loop: CASSPWGGFGYTF. The CDR3 nucleotides are TGTGCCAGCAGCCCTTGGGGAGGGTTCGGCTACACCTTC. The full variable domain, its missing parts supplied by reference TRBV5-6 and TRBJ1-2, is DAGVTQSPTHLIKTRGQQVTLRCSPKSGHDTVSWYQQALGQGPQFIFQYYEEEERQRGNFPDRFSGHQFPNYSSELNVNALLLGDSALYLCASSPWGGFGYTFGSGTRLTVV.

V and J are TRBV10-2 and TRBJ2-5; the match to TRBD2 covers 11 bases. With V trimmed by 0 bases and J by 5 bases, 5 bases remained unmatched. CDR3 length: 16 residues. The germline gives CDR1 WSHSY, CDR2 SAAADI. CDR3: CASSESLAGGWETQYF. The CDR3 DNA sequence: TGCGCCAGCAGTGAGTCTCTAGCGGGAGGATGGGAGACCCAGTACTTC.

The gene calls are TRBV20-1 and TRBJ2-5; D is undetermined. This CDR3 spans 11 amino acids. V shed 6 bases and J shed 3 bases, with 8 bases lying between them. Per germline, CDR1 DFQATT and CDR2 SNEGSKA (reference sequence). The CDR3 loop is CSATPEETQYF. The CDR3 DNA reads TGCAGTGCCACCCCGGAAGAGACCCAGTACTTC.

This sequence joins TRBV5-8 and TRBJ2-1; D uncertain. The length of the CDR3 is 13 residues. Trimming took 4 bases from V and 6 from J, leaving 11 bases between them. The germline CDR1 and CDR2 sequences are SGHTS and YDEGEE. As DNA, the CDR3 is TGTGCCAGCAGCATAAGGAATTCCAATGAGCAGTTCTTC. Translation: CASSIRNSNEQFF.

This rearrangement joins TRBV11-2 to TRBJ2-3; 14 bases are shared with TRBD2. CDR1 and CDR2 from the germline V gene are SGHAT and FQNNGV. The CDR3 is 17 residues long. V gave up 2 bases and J gave up 6 bases; unmatched junction bases: 7. DNA of the CDR3: TGTGCCAGCAGCTTAAGCGGACTAGCGGGAGGTAGTGATACGCAGTATTTT. This sequence encodes CASSLSGLAGGSDTQYF.

The J gene is TRBJ1-5, the V gene TRBV7-9; D is possibly TRBD1 (5 bases). V lost 1 base and J lost 1, with 8 bases in between. The CDR3 has 15 amino acids. Germline CDR1 is SEHNR and CDR2 is FQNEAQ (reference sequence). The CDR3 spells CASSLVSGSNQPQHF. CDR3 bases: TGTGCCAGCAGCTTAGTCTCAGGGAGCAATCAGCCCCAGCATTTT.

The chain is built from TRBV7-9 and TRBJ2-7; D gene ambiguous. There are 14 residues in the CDR3. The V gene lost 2 bases and the J gene lost 4 bases, with 12 bases spanning the gap. Germline V gene lookup returns CDR1 SEHNR and CDR2 FQNEAQ (reference sequence). The CDR3 sequence: CASSLKSGSYEQYF. CDR3 DNA: TGTGCCAGCAGCTTAAAAAGTGGCAGTTACGAGCAGTACTTC. The full variable domain, with the rest looked up from reference TRBV7-9 and TRBJ2-7, is DTGVSQNPRHKITKRGQNVTFRCDPISEHNRLYWYRQTLGQGPEFLTYFQNEAQLEKSRLLSDRFSAERPKGSFSTLEIQRTEQGDSAMYLCASSLKSGSYEQYFGPGTRLTVT.

The chain recombines TRBV14 with TRBJ2-5; TRBD2 aligns across 8 bases. The J call may be incorrect, as the DNA end agrees better with TRBJ2-7. CDR1 and CDR2 (germline): SGHDN, FVKESK. The CDR3 is 15 residues long. CDR3: CASSRGRGGTYEQYF. The CDR3 DNA reads as TGTGCCAGCAGCCGGGGACGGGGGGGAACCTACGAGCAGTACTTC.

This chain joins TRBV28 and TRBJ2-1; D might be TRBD1 (6 bases). There are 14 residues in the CDR3. Germline V gene lookup returns CDR1 MDHEN and CDR2 SYDVKM. The ends were cut back, 3 bases at V and 9 bases at J, with 15 bases in the middle. CDR3 region: CASSFGRVGGEQFF. The DNA of the CDR3 is TGTGCCAGCAGTTTCGGCAGGGTAGGGGGTGAGCAGTTCTTC. Full variable domain (remainder filled in from reference TRBV28 and TRBJ2-1): DVKVTQSSRYLVKRTGEKVFLECVQDMDHENMFWYRQDPGLGLRLIYFSYDVKMKEKGDIPEGYSVSREKKERFSLILESASTNQTSMYLCASSFGRVGGEQFFGPGTRLTVL.

This clone occurred once. The rearrangement uses TRBV5-4 and TRBJ2-5, with 9 bases identical to TRBD1. V lost 4 bases, J lost 1 base, and 8 bases stayed unmatched. This CDR3 contains 16 residues. Per the germline V gene, CDR1 is SGHNT and CDR2 is YYREEE (reference sequence). CDR3 sequence reads: CASSPWTGEAQETQYF. CDR3 sequence (DNA): TGTGCCAGCAGCCCCTGGACAGGGGAGGCCCAAGAGACCCAGTACTTC.

The chain joins TRBV10-1 to TRBJ2-2; a possible D gene is TRBD1 (6 bases). Trimming removed 6 bases at V and 6 bases at J, with 8 bases between. This CDR3 is 12 amino acids long. CDR1 is WNHNN and CDR2 is SYGVQD in the germline V gene (reference sequence). The CDR3 nucleotides read TGCGCCAGCAGCGAGGGGGCCGGGGAGCTGTTTTTT. Amino acid sequence: CASSEGAGELFF.

This clone has only one observation. V usage is TRBV4-3 and J usage is TRBJ2-5, with D perhaps matching TRBD1 (6 bases). Deletions cut 2 bases from V and 0 bases from J, with 16 bases between. Germline V gene lookup returns CDR1 LGHNA and CDR2 YSLEER. This CDR3 is built from 17 residues. The CDR3 region is CASSQRTRTEYQETQYF. CDR3 nucleotides: TGCGCCAGCAGCCAAAGGACCAGGACAGAGTACCAAGAGACCCAGTACTTC.

There are a few counts of this clone. The V gene is TRBV19, the J gene TRBJ2-1; D is tentatively TRBD1 or TRBD2 (5 bases each). V gave up 5 bases and J gave up 8 bases, with 22 bases separating them. Germline assignment: CDR1 LNHDA and CDR2 SQIVND (reference sequence). CDR3 length: 16 residues. The CDR3 nucleotides read TGTGCCAGTAGTGCCGTTAGGGGCGGGCGAGGGGATGAGCAGTTCTTC. Encoded protein: CASSAVRGGRGDEQFF.